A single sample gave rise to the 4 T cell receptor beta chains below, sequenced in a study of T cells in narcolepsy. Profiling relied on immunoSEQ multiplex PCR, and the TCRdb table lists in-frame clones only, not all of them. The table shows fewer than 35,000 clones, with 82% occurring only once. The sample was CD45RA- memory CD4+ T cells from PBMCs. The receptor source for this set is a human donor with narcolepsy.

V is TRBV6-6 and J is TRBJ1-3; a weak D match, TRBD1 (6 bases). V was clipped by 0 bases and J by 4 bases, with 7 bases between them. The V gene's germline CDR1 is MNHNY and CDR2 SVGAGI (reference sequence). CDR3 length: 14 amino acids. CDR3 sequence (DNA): TGTGCCAGCAGTTACTCCGGACAGGGAAACACCATATATTTT. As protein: CASSYSGQGNTIYF.

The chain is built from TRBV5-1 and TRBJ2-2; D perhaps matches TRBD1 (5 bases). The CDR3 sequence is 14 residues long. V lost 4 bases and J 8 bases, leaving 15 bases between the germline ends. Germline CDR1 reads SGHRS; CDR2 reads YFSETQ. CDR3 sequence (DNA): TGCGCCAGCAGCCTAGTGCAGGGCGCGGGGGAGCTGTTTTTT. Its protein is CASSLVQGAGELFF.

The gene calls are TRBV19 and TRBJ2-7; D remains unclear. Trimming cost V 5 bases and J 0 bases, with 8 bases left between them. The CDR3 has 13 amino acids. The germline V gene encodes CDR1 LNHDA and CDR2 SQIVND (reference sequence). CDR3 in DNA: TGTGCCAGTAGTGGACGGAACTCCTACGAGCAGTACTTC. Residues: CASSGRNSYEQYF.

The CDR3 DNA reads as TGTGCCAGTAGGAAGTCTAGCGGCCAAGAGACCCAGTACTTC. It encodes CASRKSSGQETQYF. The chain employs TRBV19 and TRBJ2-5; 7 nucleotides line up with TRBD2. The V gene end was trimmed by 6 bases and the J gene end by 1 base; junction bases not matched to a gene: 5. The CDR3 totals 14 residues. Germline V gives CDR1 LNHDA, CDR2 SQIVND (reference sequence).